These T cell receptor beta chains were read from a single sample in a study of cytomegalovirus exposure and HLA in healthy donors. Generated by immunoSEQ multiplex PCR, the TCRdb table keeps only in-frame clones and is missing some. The sample carries about 130,000 clones, around four fifths recorded once. Sequencing input: PBMCs. These receptors were obtained from a woman aged 35 to 49 in good health and CMV-seropositive. CDR3s include the opening cysteine and the closing phenylalanine or tryptophan. D genes are given only for firm matches. Some rows have no size entry. The others give once, few or many, or a class for an expanded clone.

v_call,clone_size,d_call,j_call,cdr3_aa,cdr3_nt
TRBV9,.,.,TRBJ1-2,CASSVGPLNAYGYTF,TGTGCCAGCAGCGTAGGTCCACTCAACGCCTATGGCTACACCTTC
TRBV10-3,.,TRBD2,TRBJ2-7,CAIGTSGSYEQYF,TGTGCCATTGGGACTAGCGGGTCCTACGAGCAGTACTTC
TRBV28,.,TRBD1,TRBJ2-2,CASEDRGNTGELFF,TGTGCCAGTGAGGACAGGGGGAACACCGGGGAGCTGTTTTTT
TRBV6-1,.,TRBD1,TRBJ2-7,CASSQAGGSYEQYF,TGTGCCAGCAGTCAAGCAGGGGGATCCTACGAGCAGTACTTC
TRBV4-1,.,TRBD2,TRBJ2-1,CASSRQREGLSEQFF,TGCGCCAGCAGCCGACAGCGGGAGGGCCTTAGTGAGCAGTTCTTC
TRBV18,.,.,TRBJ2-3,CASSRVGGTDTQYF,TGTGCCAGCTCACGGGTAGGGGGCACAGATACGCAGTATTTT
TRBV11-2,.,TRBD1,TRBJ1-2,CASSFPGGSVNGYTF,TGTGCCAGCAGCTTTCCAGGGGGCTCAGTTAATGGCTACACCTTC
TRBV4-1,.,.,TRBJ2-5,CASSQTGISPPETQYF,TGCGCCAGCAGCCAAACCGGGATTAGCCCTCCAGAGACCCAGTACTTC
TRBV28,.,TRBD2,TRBJ2-5,CASSPPFGGGAGETQYF,TGTGCCAGCAGTCCCCCCTTTGGCGGGGGGGCCGGAGAGACCCAGTACTTC
TRBV19,few,.,TRBJ1-2,CASSPRSNYGYTF,TGTGCCAGTAGCCCCCGGAGCAACTATGGCTACACCTTC
TRBV7-3,once,.,TRBJ2-3,CASSLGASTDTQYF,TGTGCCAGCAGCCTAGGGGCGAGCACAGATACGCAGTATTTT
TRBV9,few,TRBD1,TRBJ1-6,CASSPQGFNSPLHF,TGTGCCAGCAGCCCACAGGGGTTTAATTCACCCCTCCACTTT
TRBV11-2,.,.,TRBJ1-4,CASSYRSRNEKLFF,TGTGCCAGCAGCTACAGGTCACGGAATGAAAAACTGTTTTTT
TRBV9,.,TRBD2,TRBJ2-7,CASSPGGAYEQYF,TGTGCCAGCAGCCCCGGGGGGGCCTACGAGCAGTACTTC
TRBV11-2,.,.,TRBJ2-5,CASSPGVIQETQYF,TGTGCCAGCAGCCCGGGGGTTATCCAAGAGACCCAGTACTTC
TRBV18,once,.,TRBJ1-2,CASSPRELSGYTF,TGTGCCAGCTCACCCCGGGAGCTATCGGGCTACACCTTC
TRBV2,.,TRBD1,TRBJ1-2,CASSEAAGTGWRRYGYTF,TGTGCCAGCAGTGAAGCCGCCGGGACAGGGTGGAGGAGGTATGGCTACACCTTC
TRBV11-2,.,.,TRBJ2-7,CASSPDSYYEQYF,TGTGCCAGCAGCCCGGACAGTTACTACGAGCAGTACTTC
TRBV6-5,.,.,TRBJ1-5,CASSAIDVQPQHF,TGTGCCAGCAGTGCCATAGATGTTCAGCCCCAGCATTTT
TRBV11-2,.,.,TRBJ2-7,CASSPRYEQYF,TGTGCCAGCAGCCCGCGTTACGAGCAGTACTTC
TRBV7-2,once,.,TRBJ1-2,CASSLNRVDYGYTF,TGTGCCAGCAGCTTAAACCGGGTCGACTATGGCTACACCTTC
TRBV6-1,.,.,TRBJ1-6,CASSEIPFSNSPLHF,TGTGCCAGCAGTGAAATCCCCTTCTCTAATTCACCCCTCCACTTT
TRBV9,.,.,TRBJ2-3,CASSVRSFSDTQYF,TGTGCCAGCAGCGTGAGGTCCTTTTCAGATACGCAGTATTTT
TRBV2,.,.,TRBJ2-3,CASSGALRTLAGDTQYF,TGTGCCAGCAGTGGGGCTTTAAGGACCCTGGCGGGAGATACGCAGTATTTT
TRBV6-5,.,.,TRBJ1-2,CASSSGGARGYTF,TGTGCCAGCAGTTCGGGGGGGGCAAGGGGCTACACCTTC
TRBV5-1,.,.,TRBJ1-3,CASSNGGRNTIYF,TGCGCCAGCAGCAACGGGGGAAGAAACACCATATATTTT
TRBV2,.,.,TRBJ2-1,CASSEAALTYNEQFF,TGTGCCAGCAGTGAAGCGGCTTTGACATACAATGAGCAGTTCTTC
TRBV5-1,.,TRBD1,TRBJ1-6,CASSSGTGGSYNSPLHF,TGCGCCAGCAGCTCCGGGACAGGGGGCTCCTATAATTCACCCCTCCACTTT
TRBV28,.,.,TRBJ1-1,CASSLATKFMNTEAFF,TGTGCCAGCAGTTTGGCCACCAAGTTCATGAACACTGAAGCTTTCTTT
TRBV6-1,few,TRBD1,TRBJ2-7,CASSLGQSDSYEQYF,TGTGCCAGCAGCCTGGGACAGTCAGACTCCTACGAGCAGTACTTC
TRBV18,.,TRBD2,TRBJ2-5,CASSPGLAGETQYF,TGTGCCAGCTCACCGGGACTAGCGGGAGAGACCCAGTACTTC
TRBV19,.,TRBD1,TRBJ2-6,CASLAKGASGANVLTF,TGTGCCAGTCTGGCAAAGGGGGCTTCGGGGGCCAACGTCCTGACTTTC
TRBV2,.,TRBD2,TRBJ2-3,CASSDWRGVIDTQYF,TGTGCCAGCAGTGACTGGCGGGGGGTGATAGATACGCAGTATTTT
TRBV20-1,.,.,TRBJ1-1,CSARPNTEAFF,TGCAGTGCTAGACCTAACACTGAAGCTTTCTTT
TRBV28,few,TRBD1,TRBJ2-7,CASRRDRVREQYF,TGTGCCAGCAGGCGGGACAGGGTGAGAGAGCAGTACTTC
TRBV7-8,.,TRBD1,TRBJ1-3,CASSSTGTGNTIYF,TGTGCCAGCAGCTCGACAGGGACTGGAAACACCATATATTTT
TRBV29-1,once,TRBD1,TRBJ1-1,CSFRGLSTLNTEAFF,TGCAGCTTCAGGGGGCTAAGTACTTTGAACACTGAAGCTTTCTTT
TRBV27,.,TRBD1,TRBJ1-6,CASSSRTGTGLNSPLHF,TGTGCCAGCAGTTCACGGACAGGGACGGGTTTAAATTCACCCCTCCACTTT
TRBV30,.,TRBD1,TRBJ1-5,CAWTRDRGFEPQHF,TGTGCCTGGACCAGGGACAGGGGCTTTGAGCCCCAGCATTTT
TRBV14,.,.,TRBJ2-2,CASSLTRVTGELFF,TGTGCCAGCAGCCTTACCAGGGTCACCGGGGAGCTGTTTTTT
TRBV19,.,.,TRBJ1-5,CASTSFGARASNQPQHF,TGTGCCAGTACCTCCTTTGGGGCCCGAGCTAGCAATCAGCCCCAGCATTTT
TRBV7-8,.,.,TRBJ1-2,CASSTGQCGYTF,TGTGCCAGCAGTACAGGGCAATGTGGCTACACCTTC
TRBV5-4,.,.,TRBJ1-2,CASSLDGNNGYTF,TGTGCCAGCAGCTTGGATGGCAATAATGGCTACACCTTC
TRBV5-1,.,TRBD1,TRBJ2-1,CASSRGDRIYNEQFF,TGCGCCAGCAGCCGTGGGGACAGGATCTACAATGAGCAGTTCTTC
TRBV15,.,TRBD2,TRBJ2-7,CATSRGVAGFSYEQYF,TGTGCCACCAGCAGAGGGGTAGCGGGGTTCTCCTACGAGCAGTACTTC
TRBV4-2,.,TRBD1,TRBJ2-7,CASSQEGTGGAYEQYF,TGTGCCAGCAGCCAAGAAGGGACAGGTGGGGCCTACGAGCAGTACTTC
TRBV14,.,TRBD1,TRBJ1-4,CASSHDRAKQLFF,TGTGCCAGCAGCCACGACAGGGCTAAGCAACTGTTTTTT
TRBV21-1,.,.,TRBJ2-3,CASSKGGLAASTDTQYF,TGTGCCAGCAGCAAAGGGGGACTAGCGGCGAGCACAGATACGCAGTATTTT